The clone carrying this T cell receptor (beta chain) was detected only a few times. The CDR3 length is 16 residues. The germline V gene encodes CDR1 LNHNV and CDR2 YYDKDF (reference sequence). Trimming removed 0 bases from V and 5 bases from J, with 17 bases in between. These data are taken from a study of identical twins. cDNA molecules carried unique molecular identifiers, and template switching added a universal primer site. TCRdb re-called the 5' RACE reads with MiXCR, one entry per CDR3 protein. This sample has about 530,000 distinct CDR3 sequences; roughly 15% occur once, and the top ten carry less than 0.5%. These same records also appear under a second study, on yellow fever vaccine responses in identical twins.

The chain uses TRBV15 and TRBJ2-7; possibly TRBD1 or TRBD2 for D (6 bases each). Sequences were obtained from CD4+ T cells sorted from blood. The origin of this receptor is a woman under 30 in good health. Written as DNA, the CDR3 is TGTGCCACCAGCAGAGACGGGGGCGGAAATTTTAACGAGCAGTACTTC. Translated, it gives CATSRDGGGNFNEQYF. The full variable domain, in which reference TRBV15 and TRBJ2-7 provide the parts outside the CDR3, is DAMVIQNPRYQVTQFGKPVTLSCSQTLNHNVMYWYQQKSSQAPKLLFHYYDKDFNNEADTPDNFQSRRPNTSFCFLDIRSPGLGDTAMYLCATSRDGGGNFNEQYFGPGTRLTVT.